This T cell receptor (beta chain) is drawn from a study of blood T cells in healthy people across ages. Trimming removed 7 bases at V and 2 bases at J, with 11 bases between. The CDR3 is 13 residues long. Sample-barcoded 5' priming and a J-beta primer mix drove a second PCR of about 6 to 12 cycles. Using its own MiXCR run on the 5' RACE reads, TCRdb lists one record per CDR3 protein. This table holds some 1,500,000 distinct CDR3 sequences, approximately 43% found once. This clonotype was obtained from a woman under 30 in good health. The specimen sequenced was blood. The rearrangement joins TRBV12-3 or TRBV12-4 to TRBJ2-5; D possibly matches TRBD1 or TRBD2 (5 bases each). The CDR3 sequence: CASKLGTQETQYF. The CDR3 DNA is TGTGCCAGCAAACTCGGGACGCAAGAGACCCAGTACTTC.